A selection of T cell receptor beta chains follows, all from one sample in a study of cytotoxic CD8 clonotypes in ibrutinib-treated CLL. Using immunoSEQ multiplex PCR, the repertoire was profiled, and TCRdb retains in-frame clones only, with some absent. In the table there are around 33,000 clones, 49% of which are singletons. Specimen: PBMCs, collected before ibrutinib treatment. The receptors stem from a human donor with chronic lymphocytic leukemia. Each CDR3 is given with its conserved first and last residue. Fields, in order: V gene, CDR3 length, J gene, D gene, clone size, CDR3 DNA, CDR3 protein. The D gene is left open where the match is weak. Clone size appears in some rows only: once, few, many, or a class for an expanded clone.

v_gene: TRBV19; len: 11; j_gene: TRBJ1-2; d_gene: .; abundance: .; CDR3nt: TGTGCCAGTAGCCCAGGGGTGGGCTACACCTTC; CDR3aa: CASSPGVGYTF
v_gene: TRBV5-6; len: 13; j_gene: TRBJ2-7; d_gene: .; abundance: .; CDR3nt: TGTGCCAGCAGCTTAATCACAGACAGCGAGCAGTACTTC; CDR3aa: CASSLITDSEQYF
v_gene: TRBV5-6; len: 17; j_gene: TRBJ1-3; d_gene: .; abundance: .; CDR3nt: TGTGCCAGCAGCTCCCTTTTTTGGGGTCAATCTGGAAACACCATATATTTT; CDR3aa: CASSSLFWGQSGNTIYF
v_gene: TRBV6-1; len: 14; j_gene: TRBJ1-3; d_gene: .; abundance: few; CDR3nt: TGTGCCAGCAGTGATAGGTTCTCTGGAAACACCATATATTTT; CDR3aa: CASSDRFSGNTIYF
v_gene: TRBV27; len: 17; j_gene: TRBJ2-2; d_gene: TRBD2; abundance: few; CDR3nt: TGTGCCAGCAGTTTATGGACTAGCGGGGGGGCCACCGGGGAGCTGTTTTTT; CDR3aa: CASSLWTSGGATGELFF
v_gene: TRBV27; len: 13; j_gene: TRBJ2-5; d_gene: .; abundance: few; CDR3nt: TGTGCCAGCGGCGGACAGCTCCAAGAGACCCAGTACTTC; CDR3aa: CASGGQLQETQYF
v_gene: TRBV5-1; len: 17; j_gene: TRBJ2-6; d_gene: .; abundance: .; CDR3nt: TGCGCCAGCAGCTTGGAGGGGGTGAGCTCTGGGGCCAACGTCCTGACTTTC; CDR3aa: CASSLEGVSSGANVLTF
v_gene: TRBV29-1; len: 12; j_gene: TRBJ1-2; d_gene: TRBD1; abundance: .; CDR3nt: TGCAGCGTTGGGGACAGGGGCTATGGCTACACCTTC; CDR3aa: CSVGDRGYGYTF
v_gene: TRBV5-4; len: 14; j_gene: TRBJ1-1; d_gene: TRBD1; abundance: few; CDR3nt: TGTGCCAGCAGCGACAGGGTCGGGGACACTGAAGCTTTCTTT; CDR3aa: CASSDRVGDTEAFF
v_gene: TRBV2; len: 15; j_gene: TRBJ1-5; d_gene: TRBD1; abundance: .; CDR3nt: TGTGCCAGCAGGGACAGGGGATCGACGGGTCAGCCCCAGCATTTT; CDR3aa: CASRDRGSTGQPQHF
v_gene: TRBV6-5; len: 14; j_gene: TRBJ1-1; d_gene: .; abundance: few; CDR3nt: TGTGCCAGCAGCTCGACCTCCGGGACACTCCGGGCTTTCTTT; CDR3aa: CASSSTSGTLRAFF
v_gene: TRBV21-1; len: 14; j_gene: TRBJ2-2; d_gene: .; abundance: few; CDR3nt: TGTGCCAGCAGCAAAGAGTCAGCCACCGGGGAGCTGTTTTTT; CDR3aa: CASSKESATGELFF
v_gene: TRBV7-9; len: 13; j_gene: TRBJ2-7; d_gene: .; abundance: few; CDR3nt: TGTGCCAGCAGCTGGGGAGGGACAGTCGAACAGTACTTC; CDR3aa: CASSWGGTVEQYF
v_gene: TRBV28; len: 16; j_gene: TRBJ2-2; d_gene: TRBD1; abundance: .; CDR3nt: TGTGCCAGCAGTTACCGGGACAGGGGGCCCCCCGGGGAGCTGTTTTTT; CDR3aa: CASSYRDRGPPGELFF
v_gene: TRBV7-2; len: 14; j_gene: TRBJ1-2; d_gene: .; abundance: .; CDR3nt: TGTGCCAGCAGCTTACGGCAAGCTAACTATGGCTACACCTTC; CDR3aa: CASSLRQANYGYTF
v_gene: TRBV28; len: 15; j_gene: TRBJ2-7; d_gene: TRBD1; abundance: .; CDR3nt: TGTGCCAGCAAACCTGACAGGGAACGAGGCTACGAGCAGTACTTC; CDR3aa: CASKPDRERGYEQYF
v_gene: TRBV14; len: 14; j_gene: TRBJ1-6; d_gene: .; abundance: .; CDR3nt: TGTGCCAGCAGCCAACTTACACCAAATTCACCCCTCCACTTT; CDR3aa: CASSQLTPNSPLHF
v_gene: TRBV6-5; len: 14; j_gene: TRBJ2-1; d_gene: TRBD1; abundance: few; CDR3nt: TGTGCCAGCAGTTTCACAGGGGATAGGGATGAGCAGTTCTTC; CDR3aa: CASSFTGDRDEQFF
v_gene: TRBV10-2; len: 15; j_gene: TRBJ2-2; d_gene: TRBD1; abundance: few; CDR3nt: TGCGCCAGCAGTGATTCAGGGGGGAACACCGGGGAGCTGTTTTTT; CDR3aa: CASSDSGGNTGELFF
v_gene: TRBV4-1; len: 14; j_gene: TRBJ2-1; d_gene: TRBD2; abundance: .; CDR3nt: TGCGCCAGCAGCCATGCGGGGGGGCCATGGGAGCAGTTCTTC; CDR3aa: CASSHAGGPWEQFF
v_gene: TRBV7-3; len: 15; j_gene: TRBJ2-2; d_gene: TRBD1; abundance: .; CDR3nt: TGTGCCAGCAGCCCGGGACAGGGAATCGCCGGGGAGCTGTTTTTT; CDR3aa: CASSPGQGIAGELFF
v_gene: TRBV7-9; len: 14; j_gene: TRBJ1-5; d_gene: .; abundance: few; CDR3nt: TGTGCCAGCAGCCCGGACAGCCTTTTATCAGCCCAGCATTTT; CDR3aa: CASSPDSLLSAQHF
v_gene: TRBV14; len: 18; j_gene: TRBJ1-1; d_gene: .; abundance: few; CDR3nt: TGTGCCAGCAGCCAAGTCCTCCCACAGGGAATGAAGGTCACTGAAGCTTTCTTT; CDR3aa: CASSQVLPQGMKVTEAFF
v_gene: TRBV9; len: 12; j_gene: TRBJ2-3; d_gene: .; abundance: .; CDR3nt: TGTGCCAGCAGCGCTCAGTCAGATACGCAGTATTTT; CDR3aa: CASSAQSDTQYF
v_gene: TRBV5-1; len: 14; j_gene: TRBJ2-2; d_gene: .; abundance: .; CDR3nt: TGCGCCAGCAGCTCGAGCCGGGGTACCGGGGAGCTGTTTTTT; CDR3aa: CASSSSRGTGELFF
v_gene: TRBV5-1; len: 15; j_gene: TRBJ1-6; d_gene: .; abundance: .; CDR3nt: TGCGCCAGCAGCTTGGTCGACAACCTTAATTCACCCCTCCACTTT; CDR3aa: CASSLVDNLNSPLHF
v_gene: TRBV18; len: 14; j_gene: TRBJ1-1; d_gene: .; abundance: .; CDR3nt: TGTGCCAGCTCACCACTTCAGGCGAACACTGAAGCTTTCTTT; CDR3aa: CASSPLQANTEAFF
v_gene: TRBV14; len: 15; j_gene: TRBJ2-2; d_gene: .; abundance: .; CDR3nt: TGTGCCAGCAGCCCCCTTTTTTGGGAGACCGGGGAGCTGTTTTTT; CDR3aa: CASSPLFWETGELFF
v_gene: TRBV2; len: 15; j_gene: TRBJ2-7; d_gene: .; abundance: many; CDR3nt: TGTGCCAGCAGTGAAGCCCGGGACCCGCGGGGCGAGCAGTACTTC; CDR3aa: CASSEARDPRGEQYF
v_gene: TRBV5-1; len: 15; j_gene: TRBJ2-1; d_gene: TRBD1; abundance: few; CDR3nt: TGCGCCAGCAGCTTAGCGGGACAGGGCGGTAGTGAGCAGTTCTTC; CDR3aa: CASSLAGQGGSEQFF
v_gene: TRBV7-9; len: 15; j_gene: TRBJ2-5; d_gene: .; abundance: few; CDR3nt: TGTGCCAGCAGCTTAGGGAGGGGAATACAAGAGACCCAGTACTTC; CDR3aa: CASSLGRGIQETQYF